This T cell receptor (beta chain) was recorded in a study of intratumoral heterogeneity in liver cancer. With respect to the entire study: Across the full approximately 14-patient cohort, most patients were male and a median age of approximately 63 years was recorded. RNA-seq, DNA sequencing, TCR-seq and SNP array data from multiple regions of hepatocellular carcinoma specimens were combined in the study to investigate intratumor heterogeneity. A total of under 80 multiregional samples from about 15 HCC patients, consisting of more than 45 tumoral and around 20 adjacent nontumoral regions, were included in the overall cohort. General conclusions and limits of the study: No significant difference in overall T cell clonality was found between tumor regions within either sequenced patient. In every sequenced patient, tumor region b showed significantly fewer unique T-cell clonal expansions than tumor region a. The authors noted a relatively low number of patients and under-sampled tumor-infiltrating lymphocyte representation as limitations. According to the report, TCR sequencing confirmed the RNA-seq-based estimates of regional differences in tumor-infiltrating lymphocyte burden.

This clone was seen a few times. Its antigen is currently not known. No much larger clone exists at a distance of one base, and base qualities are not known. TCR beta chain CDR3 regions were sequenced from genomic DNA using the immunoSEQ assay. Rearranged VDJ segments were amplified with primers that anneal to V and J segments. The paper's processing steps were these. The ImmunoSeq Analyzer software was used to calculate clonality and richness metrics. Clones with differential abundance between regions were identified with Fisher's exact test combined with a beta-binomial method for additional stringency. The table was pulled from immuneACCESS by TCRdb, which kept in-frame rearrangements only. Such tables lose some clones; where checked, under half of the loss comes from unresolved V genes, and the rest has no known cause. The DNA was the basis for D and trimming; V, J and clone size are from that table. The sample table holds 6,000 to 8,500 clones, of which approximately 60% were seen once. Approximately 15% of the sample is taken by the ten largest.

The CDR3 spans 14 residues, from the cysteine through the valine. Only CDR3 DNA remains: 42 bases, in frame from the first base. The V and J ends are trimmed by 7 bases and 1 base, leaving 14 bases between them. CDR1 and CDR2, per the germline V gene, are MDHEN and SYDVKM. The H label marked samples taken from distinct, geographically separated regions of the hepatocellular carcinoma nodule. Every patient had early-stage hepatocellular carcinoma and went to surgical resection without receiving any prior therapy. No macroscopic evidence of necrosis or hemorrhage was present in the sampled areas. Multiple regions from two patients underwent TCR sequencing (ImmunoSeq). Frozen resection tissue samples were collected at least 1 cm apart from each other. Genomic DNA was isolated from bulk tissue with the DNeasy blood and tissue kit.

This specimen was tumor tissue, taken before any cancer treatment. The receptor was derived from a man between 70 and 80 years old with hepatocellular carcinoma. The sequence links TRBV28 to TRBJ2-7; possibly the D gene is TRBD1, per 7 matching bases. The CDR3 sequence is CASTPGGMSYEQYV. The sequenced DNA: TGTGCCAGCACCCCAGGGGGGATGTCCTACGAGCAGTACGTC.